These 24 T cell receptor beta chains were sequenced from one sample in a study of spatial heterogeneity in lung cancer (dated by TCRdb to about 2019). The method was 5' RACE. For sequencing, a NextSeq 500 was employed. TCRdb passed the public sequencing reads through fastp at Q25 and MiXCR, retaining productive beta sequences. Rows with a matching CDR3 protein are joined into one entry that keeps the most common DNA and genes. This sample has about 50,000 distinct CDR3 sequences in its table, and roughly 7.6% of those were observed once. Together, the top ten hold less than 15% of the sample. This sample's time point label indicates: sample taken at primary tumor resection. TCR sequencing used whole RNA extracted from tumor and nontumor lung tissue, or from cryopreserved PBMC samples, without cell sorting. The source was PBMCs, collected at surgery. These receptors were taken from a female donor with early-stage non-small cell lung cancer.

In its sample, this clonotype was seen a few times. The rearrangement joins TRBV3-1 to TRBJ1-1; D is uncertain. This CDR3 comprises 14 residues. Germline assignment: CDR1 LGHDT and CDR2 YNNKEL (reference sequence). The germline V and J ends were trimmed by 1 base and 11 bases, with 17 bases remaining between them. Here the CDR3 DNA reads TGTGCCAGCAGCCAAGGGACTCAGCGTGTCGGGGCTTTCTTT. Amino acids: CASSQGTQRVGAFF.

This clonotype came up many times. V and J are TRBV5-1 and TRBJ1-2, with a weak D call TRBD1 (5 bases). The V and J ends lost 4 bases and 0 bases respectively, with 10 bases between them. CDR1 is SGHRS, CDR2 YFSETQ, per germline. The CDR3 extends over 14 amino acids. The CDR3 DNA sequence: TGCGCCAGCAGCGGGACGGTTACTAACTATGGCTACACCTTC. Its translation is CASSGTVTNYGYTF. The full variable domain, completed using reference TRBV5-1 and TRBJ1-2, is KAGVTQTPRYLIKTRGQQVTLSCSPISGHRSVSWYQQTPGQGLQFLFEYFSETQRNKGNFPGRFSGRQFSNSRSEMNVSTLELGDSALYLCASSGTVTNYGYTFGSGTRLTVV.

This clonotype has at least ten counts. The chain joins TRBV29-1 to TRBJ1-1, with TRBD1 matching 7 bases. V shed 7 bases, J shed 0 bases, and the junction held 5 bases outside the gene matches. The CDR3 runs 13 residues. In germline, CDR1 is SQVTM, CDR2 ANQGSEA. The DNA for the CDR3 is TGCAGCGGAAGACAGGGAGTGAACACTGAAGCTTTCTTT. This codes for CSGRQGVNTEAFF.

This clonotype was found many times. This sequence joins TRBV29-1 and TRBJ1-1; 7 nucleotides agree with TRBD1. With 4 bases clipped from V and 2 bases from J, the junction kept 4 bases outside the gene matches. CDR1 is SQVTM and CDR2 is ANQGSEA in the germline V gene. The CDR3 extends over 13 amino acids. CDR3 sequence (DNA): TGCAGCGTTGGGGACAGCATAAACACTGAAGCTTTCTTT. It translates to CSVGDSINTEAFF.

The chain has TRBV12-3 or TRBV12-4 and TRBJ2-7; 10 bases agree with TRBD1. This CDR3 has 16 amino acids. The ends lost 6 bases at V and 4 bases at J; junction bases unmatched: 12. In DNA form, the CDR3 reads TGTGCCAGCAGCCCCGGCGGGACAGGGGAACAATACGAGCAGTACTTC. It translates to CASSPGGTGEQYEQYF.

This clonotype came up a few times. The V gene is TRBV27, the J gene TRBJ2-3; D unresolved. Trimming removed 10 bases from V and 0 bases from J, with 8 bases in between. This CDR3 has 12 residues. Germline V CDR1 and CDR2: MNHEY, SMNVEV (reference sequence). CDR3 residues: CATRRSTDTQYF. CDR3 sequence (DNA): TGTGCCACACGTAGGAGCACAGATACGCAGTATTTT.

The rearrangement uses TRBV11-1 and TRBJ2-1; 7 bases fit TRBD1. The CDR3 extends over 14 amino acids. CDR1 and CDR2 (germline): SGHAT, FQDESV (reference sequence). The ends lost 5 bases at V and 6 bases at J; junction bases unmatched: 7. The CDR3 nucleotides are TGTGCCAGCAGCCCGAGACAGGGACGCAATGAGCAGTTCTTC. The encoded protein is CASSPRQGRNEQFF.

This clonotype was found a few times. The rearrangement links TRBV7-2 to TRBJ2-2; TRBD2 agrees at 8 bases. Germline-derived CDR1 and CDR2 are SGHTA and FQGNSA. With 2 bases clipped from V and 2 bases from J, the junction kept 7 bases outside the gene matches. This CDR3 spans 17 amino acids. The CDR3 DNA follows: TGTGCCAGCAGCTTAAGTAGCGGGAATATAAACACCGGGGAGCTGTTTTTT. As protein: CASSLSSGNINTGELFF.

This clonotype was found many times. J is TRBJ2-7 and V is TRBV5-4, with no clear D. V was shortened by 0 bases and J by 2 bases, with 6 bases between the two germline ends. The CDR3 runs to 13 residues. Germline V CDR1 and CDR2: SGHNT, YYREEE (reference sequence). The CDR3 DNA reads as TGTGCCAGCAGCTTGGGACGGGCCTACGAGCAGTACTTC. Amino acid sequence: CASSLGRAYEQYF.

The V and J genes are TRBV12-3 or TRBV12-4 and TRBJ2-3; D possibly uses TRBD1 or TRBD2 (5 bases each). The V end lost 5 bases, the J end lost 6 bases, and 12 bases lay between the germline ends. CDR3 length equals 13 residues. CDR3 DNA: TGTGCCAGCAGTCCCGGGACCTTGGATACGCAGTATTTT. It codes for CASSPGTLDTQYF.

The chain uses TRBV2 and TRBJ1-5; possible D gene TRBD1, 5 bases. The CDR3 sequence is 15 residues long. Germline V gene sequence: CDR1 SNHLY, CDR2 FYNNEI. V lost 5 bases and J 2 bases, leaving 13 bases between the germline ends. The CDR3 is CASSHDSVGNQPQHF. The CDR3 DNA sequence: TGTGCCAGCAGTCATGACAGCGTCGGCAATCAGCCCCAGCATTTT.

This chain links TRBV30 with TRBJ1-1; D uncertain. Looked up from germline, CDR1 is GTSNPN and CDR2 is SVGIG (reference sequence). Trimming took 3 bases from V and 4 from J, leaving 9 bases between them. The CDR3 has 12 amino acids. The CDR3 loop reads CAWSARLTEAFF. The DNA of the CDR3 is TGTGCCTGGAGCGCGCGCCTCACTGAAGCTTTCTTT.

This clonotype was seen many times. The J gene is TRBJ1-5, the V gene TRBV12-3 or TRBV12-4; D is possibly TRBD1 (6 bases). V was cut by 6 bases and J by 3 bases, with 12 bases left in between. The CDR3 has 14 amino acids. CDR3 residues: CASREGVFNQPQHF. The CDR3 bases are TGTGCCAGCAGGGAGGGGGTTTTCAATCAGCCCCAGCATTTT.

This clonotype occurred a few times. The junction differs from germline at one of its ends, possibly a read error. This chain connects TRBV7-7 to TRBJ2-5, with D unresolved. CDR1 is SSHAT, CDR2 FNYEAQ, per germline (reference sequence). This CDR3 region has 13 residues. CDR3 region: CASSLFVGEAQYF. Written as DNA, the CDR3 is TGTGCTAGCAGCTTATTTGTAGGAGAGGCCCAGTACTTC.

This chain links TRBV6-6 with TRBJ2-7; 9 bases map to TRBD1. The CDR3 totals 15 residues. Germline V gene sequence: CDR1 MNHNY, CDR2 SVGAGI (reference sequence). Losses at the gene ends were 5 bases for V and 5 bases for J; bases not matched to a gene: 10. The CDR3 here is CASSIRDRVDNEQYF. Here the CDR3 DNA reads TGTGCCAGCAGTATCCGGGACAGGGTCGATAACGAGCAGTACTTC.

This clonotype was counted many times. The chain has TRBV18 and TRBJ1-5; D is ambiguous. From germline, CDR1 is KGHSH and CDR2 LQKENI. The CDR3 has 16 residues. Trimming removed 0 bases from V and 10 bases from J, with 19 bases in between. Here the CDR3 reads CASSPPTELRKRPQHF. Here the CDR3 DNA reads TGTGCCAGCTCACCACCAACCGAGTTACGTAAGCGACCCCAGCATTTT.

This clonotype was seen repeatedly, ten times or more. This chain joins TRBV5-6 and TRBJ1-2; D unresolved. CDR1 and CDR2 (germline): SGHDT, YYEEEE. This CDR3 comprises 14 residues. The ends were cut back, 7 bases at V and 4 bases at J, with 17 bases in the middle. The CDR3 region has the DNA TGTGCCAGCTTTTACGGGCAGCAACTCTATGGCTACACCTTC. Its protein is CASFYGQQLYGYTF.

This clonotype appeared many times. This sequence joins TRBV6-5 and TRBJ1-1, with TRBD1 matching 7 bases. Germline V gene lookup returns CDR1 MNHEY and CDR2 SVGAGI. The CDR3 runs 13 residues. The CDR3, as DNA: TGTGCTACAAAAGGCAGGGGGGGTACTGAAGCTTTCTTT. Amino acid sequence: CATKGRGGTEAFF.

This clonotype occurred many times. The rearrangement links TRBV5-1 to TRBJ2-3; D call uncertain. CDR1 is SGHRS and CDR2 is YFSETQ in the germline V gene. CDR3 length equals 15 residues. V was pared by 0 bases and J by 0 bases, with 8 bases between. CDR3 nucleotides: TGCGCCAGCAGCTTGGACGGTTTTAGCACAGATACGCAGTATTTT. Encoded protein: CASSLDGFSTDTQYF.

In this sample, this clonotype turned up many times. The chain employs TRBV7-8 and TRBJ2-1; no clear D. The germline V and J ends were trimmed by 0 bases and 9 bases, with 9 bases remaining between them. The CDR3 runs 13 residues. Germline V gene data show CDR1 as SGHVS and CDR2 as FQNEAQ. For the CDR3, the DNA is TGTGCCAGCAGCTTAGCGAGACGGGTTGAGCAGTTCTTC. Its translation is CASSLARRVEQFF.

This chain connects TRBV6-5 to TRBJ2-7; weak D call: TRBD1 (6 bases). The CDR3 sequence is 13 residues long. The germline CDR1 and CDR2 sequences are MNHEY and SVGAGI. V was clipped by 5 bases and J by 2 bases, with 10 bases between them. Here the CDR3 DNA reads TGTGCCAGCAGTCGACAGGTGACCTACGAGCAGTACTTC. As protein: CASSRQVTYEQYF.

This clonotype was found a few times. CDR3 residues: CASSDGVANYGYTF. The CDR3 nucleotides are TGTGCCAGCAGTGACGGAGTGGCCAACTATGGCTACACCTTC. This sequence joins TRBV2 and TRBJ1-2; D unresolved. V dropped 3 bases and J dropped 2 bases, with 10 bases sitting between them. Per the germline V gene, CDR1 is SNHLY and CDR2 is FYNNEI. The CDR3 spans 14 residues.

This clonotype was picked up many times. V usage is TRBV20-1 and J usage is TRBJ2-4, with no clear D. There are 14 residues in the CDR3. Deletions cut 6 bases from V and 0 bases from J, with 12 bases between. Germline loops: CDR1 DFQATT, CDR2 SNEGSKA (reference sequence). CDR3 sequence reads: CSAGPRAAKNIQYF. The CDR3 DNA reads as TGCAGTGCCGGGCCAAGGGCAGCCAAAAACATTCAGTACTTC.

The rearrangement joins TRBV7-9 to TRBJ1-2; no clear D gene. V lost 5 bases, J lost 0 bases, and 13 bases lay in between. Per the germline V gene, CDR1 is SEHNR and CDR2 is FQNEAQ (reference sequence). The CDR3 loop spans 15 amino acids. CDR3 region: CASSPSDGSNYGYTF. Here the CDR3 DNA reads TGTGCCAGCAGCCCGTCGGACGGATCTAACTATGGCTACACCTTC.